This T cell receptor beta chain stems from a study of blood T cell dynamics during melanoma immunotherapy. About the study: Metastatic melanoma patients received first-line pembrolizumab or nivolumab plus ipilimumab.

CDR1 WNHNN and CDR2 SYGVQD come from the germline V gene (reference sequence). The CDR3 loop spans 14 amino acids. The time point is: pre-treatment baseline. Libraries were prepared by immunoSEQ multiplex PCR; TCRdb keeps only in-frame clonotypes and omits some of them. The sample has about 800 clones; about nine tenths are singletons. Source: cell-free DNA from blood, taken from a patient treated with checkpoint blockade. This receptor was obtained from a human donor with melanoma. This rearrangement joins TRBV10-1 to TRBJ2-5; the D gene is possibly TRBD1 (5 bases). TRBJ2-7 explains the end of the DNA better; the J call may be wrong. The CDR3 DNA follows: TGCGCCAGCAGTGCAGGACAATACTCCTACGAGCAGTACTTC. Translation gives CASSAGQYSYEQYF.